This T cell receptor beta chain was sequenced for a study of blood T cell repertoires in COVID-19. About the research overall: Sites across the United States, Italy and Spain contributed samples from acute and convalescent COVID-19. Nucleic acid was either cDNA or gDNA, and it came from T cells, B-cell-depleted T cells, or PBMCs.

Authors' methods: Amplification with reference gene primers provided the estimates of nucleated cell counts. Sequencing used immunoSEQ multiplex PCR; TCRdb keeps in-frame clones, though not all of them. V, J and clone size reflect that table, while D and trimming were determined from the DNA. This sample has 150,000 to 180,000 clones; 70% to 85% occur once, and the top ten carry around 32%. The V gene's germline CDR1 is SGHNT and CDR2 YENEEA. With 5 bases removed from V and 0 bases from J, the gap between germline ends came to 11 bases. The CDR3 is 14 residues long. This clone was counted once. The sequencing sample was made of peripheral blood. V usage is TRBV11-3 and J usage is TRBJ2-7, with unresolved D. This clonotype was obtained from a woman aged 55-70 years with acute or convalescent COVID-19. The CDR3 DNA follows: TGTGCCAGCAGCCCGACGGCTAGCTCCTACGAGCAGTACTTC. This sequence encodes CASSPTASSYEQYF.